The TCR beta chain under discussion was sequenced for a study of Graves' ophthalmopathy and Graves' hyperthyroidism. Study-level findings and limits: With a specificity of around 77% and a sensitivity of 70% to 71%, the model predicted ophthalmopathy progression.

Trimming left V 9 bases short and J 1 base short, with 9 bases between. This CDR3 has 13 residues. CDR1 and CDR2 (germline): LNHDA, SQIVND (reference sequence). This clonotype was picked up a small number of times. Its target is unknown. RNA transcripts were the source from which TCR beta CDR3 regions were amplified. HTBI primers served in a first-round RT-PCR, which a second-round multiplex PCR followed. A single record per CDR3 protein comes from TCRdb applying MiXCR to the multiplex PCR reads. The sample lists hundreds of thousands of distinct CDR3 sequences; around 42% were seen once. The origin of this receptor is an adult man with Graves' ophthalmopathy. Sequencing was done on a sample of peripheral blood. The chain recombines TRBV19 with TRBJ2-2; D is possibly TRBD1 (5 bases). DNA of the CDR3: TGTGCCAGCCCAGACAGGAACACCGGGGAGCTGTTTTTT. The encoded protein is CASPDRNTGELFF. Full variable domain (outside the CDR3, taken from reference TRBV19 and TRBJ2-2): DGGITQSPKYLFRKEGQNVTLSCEQNLNHDAMYWYRQDPGQGLRLIYYSQIVNDFQKGDIAEGYSVSREKKESFPLTVTSAQKNPTAFYLCASPDRNTGELFFGEGSRLTVL.